This is a list of T cell receptor beta chains from one sample in a study of blood T cell repertoires in COVID-19. The protocol was immunoSEQ multiplex PCR, while the TCRdb copy is restricted to in-frame clones and leaves out a portion. Here the sample spans approximately 70,000 clones, more than 85% being singletons. Material: peripheral blood. The receptors come from a man aged 65-85 years with active COVID-19. Each CDR3 is given with its conserved first and last residue. The order of the fields is clone size, J gene, V gene, D gene, CDR3 DNA, CDR3 protein. A D gene is named only where the DNA matches it firmly. Expanded clones get a size class; other rows say once, few or many, or leave the size out.

clone size: once
J gene: TRBJ1-4
V gene: TRBV6-1
D gene: TRBD1
CDR3 DNA: TGTGCCAGCAGTGACCCCGGGACAGCTTTTTTT
CDR3 protein: CASSDPGTAFF

clone size: once
J gene: TRBJ2-4
V gene: TRBV20-1
D gene: .
CDR3 DNA: TGCAGTGCTAGAGAGGGGGCCATTCAGTACTTC
CDR3 protein: CSAREGAIQYF

clone size: .
J gene: TRBJ2-1
V gene: TRBV7-6
D gene: TRBD1
CDR3 DNA: TGTGCCAGCAGCGTCAGCTTAGGGGAAGACAGGGGGGACTACAATGAGCAGTTCTTC
CDR3 protein: CASSVSLGEDRGDYNEQFF

clone size: .
J gene: TRBJ1-2
V gene: TRBV14
D gene: .
CDR3 DNA: TGTGCCAGCAGCCGGGGGGGGCCGGGGCATGGCTACACCTTC
CDR3 protein: CASSRGGPGHGYTF

clone size: .
J gene: TRBJ2-5
V gene: TRBV5-8
D gene: TRBD2
CDR3 DNA: TGTGCCAGCTTCTCCCGACTAGCATGGGGGGAGACCCAGTACTTC
CDR3 protein: CASFSRLAWGETQYF

clone size: .
J gene: TRBJ2-6
V gene: TRBV18
D gene: TRBD2
CDR3 DNA: TGTGCCAGCTCACCACCGTGGGGGGGCTCTGGGGCCAACGTCCTGACTTTC
CDR3 protein: CASSPPWGGSGANVLTF

clone size: .
J gene: TRBJ1-1
V gene: TRBV2
D gene: TRBD1
CDR3 DNA: TGTGCCAGCAGCCGGGACAGGGGAGTTTGGGGCACTGAAGCTTTCTTT
CDR3 protein: CASSRDRGVWGTEAFF

clone size: .
J gene: TRBJ2-1
V gene: TRBV3-1/TRBV3-2
D gene: TRBD2
CDR3 DNA: TGTGCCAGCAGTCTACCTAGCGGATCCTACAATGAGCAGTTCTTC
CDR3 protein: CASSLPSGSYNEQFF

clone size: .
J gene: TRBJ2-7
V gene: TRBV27
D gene: TRBD2
CDR3 DNA: TGTGCCAGCAGTCCGGGGGGACTAGCGGGATACGAGCAGTACTTC
CDR3 protein: CASSPGGLAGYEQYF

clone size: .
J gene: TRBJ2-1
V gene: TRBV10-3
D gene: TRBD2
CDR3 DNA: TGTGCCACCACGGGGACTAGCGGGCCCTACAATGAGCAGTTCTTC
CDR3 protein: CATTGTSGPYNEQFF

clone size: .
J gene: TRBJ2-7
V gene: TRBV9
D gene: TRBD2
CDR3 DNA: TGTGCCAGCAGCGTAGGGTGGGAGGGCGGTCGGGAGCAGTACTTC
CDR3 protein: CASSVGWEGGREQYF

clone size: .
J gene: TRBJ2-7
V gene: TRBV30
D gene: .
CDR3 DNA: TGTGCCTGTCGGGTGGACTTACCGGCCGGCGAGCAGTACTTC
CDR3 protein: CACRVDLPAGEQYF

clone size: few
J gene: TRBJ1-5
V gene: TRBV12-3/TRBV12-4
D gene: .
CDR3 DNA: TGTGCCAGCAGTCCGGGGGGGAATCAGCCCCAGCATTTT
CDR3 protein: CASSPGGNQPQHF

clone size: .
J gene: TRBJ2-5
V gene: TRBV7-2
D gene: TRBD2
CDR3 DNA: TGTGCCAGCAGCTTAGGCGGGCGGGGGCAAGAGACCCAGTACTTC
CDR3 protein: CASSLGGRGQETQYF

clone size: .
J gene: TRBJ1-1
V gene: TRBV30
D gene: TRBD1
CDR3 DNA: TGTGCCTGGAAGACAGGGGGGGGGTTTGACACTGAAGCTTTCTTT
CDR3 protein: CAWKTGGGFDTEAFF

clone size: .
J gene: TRBJ2-2
V gene: TRBV18
D gene: TRBD2
CDR3 DNA: TGTGCCAGCTCACCAAGGGCGCTAGCGGGTACATCGAACACCGGGGAGCTGTTTTTT
CDR3 protein: CASSPRALAGTSNTGELFF

clone size: .
J gene: TRBJ2-3
V gene: TRBV14
D gene: .
CDR3 DNA: TGTGCCAGCAGCCAGGCGACAGCTGGGAATACGCAGTATTTT
CDR3 protein: CASSQATAGNTQYF

clone size: .
J gene: TRBJ2-1
V gene: TRBV14
D gene: TRBD2
CDR3 DNA: TGTGCCAGCAGCCAAGCGTCTAGCGGGAGAACATACAATGAGCAGTTCTTC
CDR3 protein: CASSQASSGRTYNEQFF

clone size: .
J gene: TRBJ2-3
V gene: TRBV19
D gene: TRBD1
CDR3 DNA: TGTGCCAGTAGTATGGGACAGGGGGGCTCAGATACGCAGTATTTT
CDR3 protein: CASSMGQGGSDTQYF

clone size: .
J gene: TRBJ2-3
V gene: TRBV7-9
D gene: TRBD2
CDR3 DNA: TGTGCCAGCAGCCTTAGCGGGAGGGCCCCAGATACGCAGTATTTT
CDR3 protein: CASSLSGRAPDTQYF

clone size: .
J gene: TRBJ1-1
V gene: TRBV7-6
D gene: TRBD1
CDR3 DNA: TGTGCCAGCAGCCCGACAGGGATGAACACTGAAGCTTTCTTT
CDR3 protein: CASSPTGMNTEAFF

clone size: .
J gene: TRBJ2-1
V gene: TRBV9
D gene: TRBD2
CDR3 DNA: TGTGCCAGCAGCGACCGACTAGCGGGAGGATTCGATGAGCAGTTCTTC
CDR3 protein: CASSDRLAGGFDEQFF